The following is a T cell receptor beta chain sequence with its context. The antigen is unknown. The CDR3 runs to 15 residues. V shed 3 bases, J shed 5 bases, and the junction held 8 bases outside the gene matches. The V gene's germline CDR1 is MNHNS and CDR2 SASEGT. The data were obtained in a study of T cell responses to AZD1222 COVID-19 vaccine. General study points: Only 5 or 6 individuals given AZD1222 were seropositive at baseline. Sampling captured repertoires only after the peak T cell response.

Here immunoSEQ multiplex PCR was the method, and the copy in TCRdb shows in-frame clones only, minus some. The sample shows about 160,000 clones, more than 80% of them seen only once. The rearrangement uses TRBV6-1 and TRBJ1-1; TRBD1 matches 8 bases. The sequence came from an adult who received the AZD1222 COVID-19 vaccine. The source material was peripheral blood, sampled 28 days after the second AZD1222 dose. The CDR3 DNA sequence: TGTGCCAGCAGTGACAGGGGGCTCTCAGGGACTGAAGCTTTCTTT. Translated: CASSDRGLSGTEAFF.